This record looks at one TCR beta chain sequence and its context. Its antigen is still unknown. The entry originates in a study of cytomegalovirus exposure and HLA in healthy donors. For the study at large: There were several hundred genotyped donors. Of these, about 86% fell in the genetic ancestry cluster associated with self-reported Caucasian donors.

The CMV serostatus of this donor was not recorded. PCR used 60 Vbeta primers and 13 Jbeta primers. Only in-frame clones appear in the TCRdb table, and some are missing; sequencing was by immunoSEQ multiplex PCR. The sample includes some 130,000 clones, approximately 61% of them seen just once. V shed 3 bases, J shed 1 base, and the junction held 3 bases outside the gene matches. CDR1 is SGHDT and CDR2 is YYEEEE in the germline V gene. The CDR3 is made up of 15 amino acids. The study, taken as a whole, reports: Analyses of presence and absence presupposed an approximately uniform sequencing depth across donors.

The chain links TRBV5-6 to TRBJ2-5; 10 nucleotides agree with TRBD1. This TCR was sampled from a human donor in good health. The sample comprised PBMCs. CDR3 protein: CASSSGQGIQETQYF. DNA of the CDR3: TGTGCCAGCAGCTCGGGACAGGGGATCCAAGAGACCCAGTACTTC. Complete variable domain (other parts from reference TRBV5-6 and TRBJ2-5): DAGVTQSPTHLIKTRGQQVTLRCSPKSGHDTVSWYQQALGQGPQFIFQYYEEEERQRGNFPDRFSGHQFPNYSSELNVNALLLGDSALYLCASSSGQGIQETQYFGPGTRLLVL.